These 30 T cell receptor beta chains share one sample of origin, sequenced in a study of CD8 T cells in ankylosing spondylitis. These TCRs are of unknown antigen specificity. Study results and limitations: A TCR beta motif of about eight highly homologous variants seemed to mark ankylosing spondylitis blood.

A single record per CDR3 protein comes from TCRdb applying MiXCR to the 5' RACE reads. The sample contains about 330,000 distinct CDR3 sequences, less than 10% of which appear only once. Sequencing was performed on blood, either unsorted or a sorted T cell fraction (not recorded which). The source is a male donor with ankylosing spondylitis.

This clonotype appeared a few times. J is TRBJ2-7 and V is TRBV29-1, with 15 bases that match TRBD2. V lost 7 bases and J lost 10; bases outside the gene matches: 5. Germline assignment: CDR1 SQVTM and CDR2 ANQGSEA. The CDR3 extends over 12 amino acids. Here the CDR3 DNA reads TGCAGCGCCGGACTAGCGGGAGGGCCCCAGTACTTC. It is translated as CSAGLAGGPQYF.

The sample holds many counts of this clonotype. CDR3 nucleotides: TGTGCCAGCAGCCCGAGCGGAGGGGATTACAATGAGCAGTTCTTC. It yields the protein CASSPSGGDYNEQFF. This chain uses TRBV7-6 with TRBJ2-1; D perhaps matches TRBD2 (6 bases). The CDR3 consists of 15 residues. Germline V gene lookup returns CDR1 SGHVS and CDR2 FNYEAQ. Trimming took 5 bases from V and 4 from J, leaving 15 bases between them.

This clonotype turned up a few times. The rearrangement uses TRBV15 and TRBJ1-5, with D uncertain. V lost 1 base and J 0 bases, leaving 7 bases between the germline ends. The CDR3 is 15 residues long. The V gene's germline CDR1 is LNHNV and CDR2 YYDKDF (reference sequence). CDR3 region: CATSRALLSNQPQHF. Written as DNA, the CDR3 is TGTGCCACCAGCAGAGCACTACTTAGCAATCAGCCCCAGCATTTT.

The V and J genes are TRBV5-1 and TRBJ2-1; 7 nucleotides align to TRBD2. V shed 0 bases, J shed 5 bases, and the junction held 5 bases outside the gene matches. The CDR3 has 15 residues. The germline V gene encodes CDR1 SGHRS and CDR2 YFSETQ. CDR3 sequence: CASSLAIAGNNEQFF. DNA for the CDR3: TGCGCCAGCAGCTTGGCGATAGCGGGTAACAATGAGCAGTTCTTC.

This clonotype was picked up many times. The chain carries TRBV5-1 and TRBJ1-4; TRBD1 matches at 8 bases. CDR1 is SGHRS, CDR2 YFSETQ, per germline. The V and J ends lost 5 bases and 5 bases, in that order; junction bases with no gene match: 5. The CDR3 extends over 14 amino acids. DNA of the CDR3: TGCGCCAGCAGTCGGACAGGGAAGAATGAAAAACTGTTTTTT. Translated: CASSRTGKNEKLFF.

This clonotype appeared a few times. The chain recombines TRBV7-8 with TRBJ2-1; 11 bases are shared with TRBD2. The CDR3 has 17 residues. CDR1 and CDR2 (germline): SGHVS, FQNEAQ. V lost 6 bases and J lost 1; bases outside the gene matches: 8. CDR3 amino acids: CASRSLAGGGSYNEQFF. The CDR3 DNA sequence: TGTGCCAGCAGGTCTCTAGCGGGAGGAGGATCCTACAATGAGCAGTTCTTC.

Many counts were recorded for this clonotype. The genes are TRBV10-3 and TRBJ1-1; D uncertain. There are 15 residues in the CDR3. Trimming took 6 bases from V and 5 from J, leaving 19 bases between them. CDR1 and CDR2 (germline): ENHRY, SYGVKD. CDR3 region: CAISVGVGMGTEAFF. CDR3 nucleotides: TGTGCCATCAGCGTTGGTGTTGGCATGGGGACTGAAGCTTTCTTT.

This clonotype was counted a few times. The CDR3 region is CSAGRTSGSTDTQYF. The DNA for the CDR3 is TGCAGTGCTGGAAGGACTAGCGGGAGTACTGATACGCAGTATTTT. The rearrangement joins TRBV20-1 to TRBJ2-3, with 13 bases that match TRBD2. This CDR3 is built from 15 residues. The germline CDR1 and CDR2 sequences are DFQATT and SNEGSKA (reference sequence). The J segment lost 6 bases and the V segment lost 5 bases, leaving 8 bases of the junction unmatched.

This clonotype came up many times. This chain connects TRBV5-1 to TRBJ2-5; possibly TRBD1 for D (5 bases). The CDR3 has 15 residues. Germline lookup yields CDR1 SGHRS and CDR2 YFSETQ. Trimming cost V 0 bases and J 7 bases, with 16 bases left between them. The CDR3 DNA sequence: TGCGCCAGCAGCTTGGCCCAGGACAACTTGGGGACCCAGTACTTC. Protein product: CASSLAQDNLGTQYF. The whole variable domain, remainder taken from reference TRBV5-1 and TRBJ2-5, is KAGVTQTPRYLIKTRGQQVTLSCSPISGHRSVSWYQQTPGQGLQFLFEYFSETQRNKGNFPGRFSGRQFSNSRSEMNVSTLELGDSALYLCASSLAQDNLGTQYFGPGTRLLVL.

The chain carries TRBV7-3 and TRBJ1-1; no clear D gene. Germline CDR1 and CDR2: SGHTA and FQGTGA. The CDR3 is 13 residues long. Trimming shortened V by 5 bases and J by 4 bases, and 11 bases separated the two germline ends. The CDR3 sequence: CASSVLWGTEAFF. The DNA for the CDR3 is TGTGCCAGCAGCGTTCTATGGGGCACTGAAGCTTTCTTT.

The chain links TRBV24-1 to TRBJ2-5; 7 bases are a match to TRBD2. J lost 4 bases, V lost 5 bases, and 6 bases had no gene match. Per the germline V gene, CDR1 is KGHDR and CDR2 is SFDVKD. The CDR3 covers 14 residues. The CDR3 DNA follows: TGTGCCACCAGTGGTTTAGGGGAGGGAGAGACCCAGTACTTC. Amino acid sequence: CATSGLGEGETQYF.

This clonotype was recorded at least ten times. The chain couples TRBV2 to TRBJ2-7, with D hard to call. CDR3 length: 14 amino acids. V lost 1 base and J lost 1, with 8 bases in between. Germline V CDR1 and CDR2: SNHLY, FYNNEI. The CDR3 DNA is TGTGCCAGCAGTGAAGTTGTCCGTTCCTACGAGCAGTACTTC. This codes for CASSEVVRSYEQYF.

The chain recombines TRBV25-1 with TRBJ2-7; 10 bases match TRBD2. The CDR3 is 17 residues long. Germline V gene data show CDR1 as MGHDK and CDR2 as SYGVNS. The V gene end was trimmed by 2 bases and the J gene end by 6 bases; junction bases not matched to a gene: 13. This chain's CDR3 is CASSEKLIGLAGVEQYF. The CDR3 nucleotides read TGTGCCAGCAGTGAAAAGCTGATAGGGCTAGCGGGAGTCGAGCAGTACTTC.

This clonotype has a handful of counts. V and J are TRBV5-1 and TRBJ2-7, with 7 bases identical to TRBD1. V lost 4 bases to trimming and J lost 3 bases; unmatched junction nucleotides: 7. This CDR3 region has 14 residues. Germline lookup yields CDR1 SGHRS and CDR2 YFSETQ. Here the CDR3 DNA reads TGCGCCAGCAGCATCGGGACAGCTAACTACGAGCAGTACTTC. Residues: CASSIGTANYEQYF. Based on the CDR3 plus reference TRBV5-1 and TRBJ2-7, the full variable domain is KAGVTQTPRYLIKTRGQQVTLSCSPISGHRSVSWYQQTPGQGLQFLFEYFSETQRNKGNFPGRFSGRQFSNSRSEMNVSTLELGDSALYLCASSIGTANYEQYFGPGTRLTVT.

This clonotype was found a few times. The rearrangement uses TRBV15 and TRBJ1-4; TRBD1 matches 7 bases. The CDR3 consists of 15 residues. Losses at the gene ends were 0 bases for V and 5 bases for J; bases not matched to a gene: 3. CDR1 and CDR2 from the germline V gene are LNHNV and YYDKDF (reference sequence). This CDR3 is CATSRDSRGNEKLFF. The CDR3, as DNA: TGTGCCACCAGCAGAGATTCCAGGGGGAATGAAAAACTGTTTTTT.

This clonotype appeared a few times. The rearrangement links TRBV25-1 to TRBJ2-3; D ambiguous. V lost 0 bases and J lost 2, with 6 bases in between. The CDR3 loop spans 14 amino acids. Per germline, CDR1 MGHDK and CDR2 SYGVNS. The CDR3 region has the DNA TGTGCCAGCAGTGAATATATGTCCACAGATACGCAGTATTTT. Translating it yields CASSEYMSTDTQYF. Based on the CDR3 plus reference TRBV25-1 and TRBJ2-3, the full variable domain is EADIYQTPRYLVIGTGKKITLECSQTMGHDKMYWYQQDPGMELHLIHYSYGVNSTEKGDLSSESTVSRIRTEHFPLTLESARPSHTSQYLCASSEYMSTDTQYFGPGTRLTVL.

This sequence joins TRBV19 and TRBJ2-1; 8 nucleotides match TRBD1. CDR1 and CDR2 from the germline V gene are LNHDA and SQIVND (reference sequence). V lost 11 bases, J lost 9 bases, and 9 bases stayed unmatched. The CDR3 is made up of 12 amino acids. The DNA of the CDR3 is TGTGCCTGCCTGGACAGGGAAGGTGAGCAGTTCTTC. Its protein product is CACLDREGEQFF.

In this sample, this clonotype turned up many times. The chain combines TRBV5-6 with TRBJ2-3; tentatively, D is TRBD1 or TRBD2 (5 bases each). Germline V lookup: CDR1 SGHDT, CDR2 YYEEEE. Deletions cut 1 base from V and 2 bases from J, with 14 bases between. The CDR3 is 16 residues long. The CDR3 here is CASSLFRGRDTDTQYF. The CDR3 region has the DNA TGTGCCAGCAGCTTGTTCCGGGGCCGTGACACAGATACGCAGTATTTT.

This clonotype was seen many times. This sequence joins TRBV20-1 and TRBJ2-5; the match to TRBD2 covers 11 bases. Germline V gives CDR1 DFQATT, CDR2 SNEGSKA (reference sequence). The CDR3 loop spans 14 amino acids. V lost 5 bases to trimming and J lost 10 bases; unmatched junction nucleotides: 12. The CDR3 bases are TGCAGTGCTCCCCCTAGCGGGAGGCCGGGGATCCAGTACTTC. It translates to CSAPPSGRPGIQYF.

This clonotype was counted many times. The chain couples TRBV20-1 to TRBJ1-3, with 7 bases lining up with TRBD1. V dropped 3 bases and J dropped 4; count of bases not matched to a gene: 6. The CDR3 is 14 amino acids. CDR1 is DFQATT and CDR2 is SNEGSKA in the germline V gene (reference sequence). The CDR3 here is CSARRAGGGNTIYF. The CDR3 DNA is TGCAGTGCTAGGCGTGCAGGGGGAGGAAACACCATATATTTT.

This clonotype has only a few counts. This sequence joins TRBV5-1 and TRBJ1-5; 8 positions agree with TRBD1. In germline, CDR1 is SGHRS, CDR2 YFSETQ. CDR3 length: 16 amino acids. J lost 6 bases, V lost 0 bases, and 8 bases had no gene match. The CDR3: CASSLAPQGDGQPQHF. CDR3 in DNA: TGCGCCAGCAGCTTGGCCCCACAGGGGGACGGTCAGCCCCAGCATTTT. Filled out from reference TRBV5-1 and TRBJ1-5, the complete variable domain reads KAGVTQTPRYLIKTRGQQVTLSCSPISGHRSVSWYQQTPGQGLQFLFEYFSETQRNKGNFPGRFSGRQFSNSRSEMNVSTLELGDSALYLCASSLAPQGDGQPQHFGDGTRLSIL.

This clonotype was picked up many times. The rearrangement uses TRBV3-1 and TRBJ2-3; no reliable D call. CDR1 and CDR2 from the germline V gene are LGHDT and YNNKEL (reference sequence). Deletions cut 4 bases from V and 2 bases from J, with 4 bases between. CDR3 length: 12 amino acids. CDR3 in amino acids: CASSLFTDTQYF. CDR3 nucleotide sequence: TGTGCCAGCAGCCTCTTCACAGATACGCAGTATTTT.

The chain has TRBV29-1 and TRBJ2-1; a weak D match, TRBD2 (7 bases). Germline CDR1 is SQVTM and CDR2 is ANQGSEA. CDR3 length: 14 residues. Trimming removed 5 bases at V and 9 bases at J, with 20 bases between. CDR3 loop: CSVSPRGAYIEQFF. CDR3 coding DNA: TGCAGCGTTTCCCCTCGGGGGGCGTATATTGAGCAGTTCTTC.

V and J are TRBV24-1 and TRBJ2-1; 7 bases map to TRBD1. V gave up 1 base and J gave up 6 bases; unmatched junction bases: 8. The CDR3 is 16 amino acids. CDR1 is KGHDR, CDR2 SFDVKD, per germline. CDR3 DNA sequence: TGTGCCACCAGTGATTTTGGTGACAGGGATTTCAATGAGCAGTTCTTC. Its protein is CATSDFGDRDFNEQFF.

The chain joins TRBV27 to TRBJ2-6; 12 nucleotides match TRBD1. Trimming at V came to 2 bases and at J to 4 bases, leaving 6 bases not matched to a gene. Per the germline V gene, CDR1 is MNHEY and CDR2 is SMNVEV (reference sequence). The CDR3 sequence is 18 residues long. CDR3 sequence: CASSLKGQGAKGANVLTF. CDR3 sequence (DNA): TGTGCCAGCAGTTTAAAGGGACAGGGGGCGAAGGGGGCCAACGTCCTGACTTTC. Together with reference TRBV27 and TRBJ2-6, the CDR3 gives the full variable domain: EAQVTQNPRYLITVTGKKLTVTCSQNMNHEYMSWYRQDPGLGLRQIYYSMNVEVTDKGDVPEGYKVSRKEKRNFPLILESPSPNQTSLYFCASSLKGQGAKGANVLTFGAGSRLTVL.

This clonotype showed up just a few times. The chain recombines TRBV7-3 with TRBJ2-3; TRBD2 might be the D (5 bases). The V gene's germline CDR1 is SGHTA and CDR2 FQGTGA. Trimming took 3 bases from V and 3 from J, leaving 19 bases between them. The CDR3 totals 17 residues. The CDR3, as DNA: TGTGCCAGCAGCTTTCTCCCGGCGGGCCTGGGGACAGATACGCAGTATTTT. This encodes CASSFLPAGLGTDTQYF.

This clonotype was seen ten or more times. The chain joins TRBV28 to TRBJ2-3; D is undetermined. This CDR3 comprises 15 residues. CDR1 and CDR2 (germline): MDHEN, SYDVKM. V lost 6 bases and J lost 0, with 13 bases in between. The CDR3 DNA reads as TGTGCCAGCAGCAAGGGCCCCGCTAGCACAGATACGCAGTATTTT. This translates into CASSKGPASTDTQYF. Based on the CDR3 plus reference TRBV28 and TRBJ2-3, the full variable domain is DVKVTQSSRYLVKRTGEKVFLECVQDMDHENMFWYRQDPGLGLRLIYFSYDVKMKEKGDIPEGYSVSREKKERFSLILESASTNQTSMYLCASSKGPASTDTQYFGPGTRLTVL.

This clonotype was observed a few times. The rearrangement links TRBV20-1 to TRBJ2-7, with D possibly matching TRBD1 (6 bases). The germline V gene encodes CDR1 DFQATT and CDR2 SNEGSKA (reference sequence). The CDR3 is 13 amino acids. The V end lost 4 bases, the J end lost 4 bases, and 14 bases lay between the germline ends. The CDR3 is CSAIQGIGYEQYF. The DNA for the CDR3 is TGCAGTGCTATTCAGGGGATTGGGTACGAGCAGTACTTC.

J is TRBJ2-7 and V is TRBV20-1, with TRBD1 matching over 7 bases. This CDR3 has 12 residues. The V gene's germline CDR1 is DFQATT and CDR2 SNEGSKA (reference sequence). Trimming removed 7 bases from V and 6 bases from J; junction bases left unmatched: 9. CDR3 DNA: TGCAGTGTAGAGGGGGCGATTTTCGAGCAGTACTTC. It yields the protein CSVEGAIFEQYF.

This clonotype was seen ten or more times. The chain links TRBV18 to TRBJ1-1; D is unclear. The CDR3 covers 14 residues. Germline CDR1 is KGHSH and CDR2 is LQKENI. V gave up 6 bases and J gave up 1 base, with 12 bases separating them. CDR3 amino acids: CASSPLGSNTEAFF. CDR3 sequence (DNA): TGTGCCAGCTCCCCATTGGGGTCGAACACTGAAGCTTTCTTT.